These T cell receptor beta chains were read from a single sample in a study of response to subunit inactivated influenza vaccine. TCRdb used MiXCR to reprocess the RT-PCR reads, holding one entry per CDR3 protein. Of 500,000 to 550,000 distinct CDR3 sequences listed, roughly 25% are singletons. These data are also associated with another study on T cells expressing NK-cell markers.

Specimen: CD4+ T cells sorted from PBMCs, collected 11 to 12 days after vaccination. These receptors all stem from a man aged 45-60 years who received an inactivated influenza vaccine. Both conserved end residues are part of each CDR3. The order of the fields is clone size, V gene, J gene, CDR3 protein. Clone size, where shown, is once, few, many, or a class for clones that have expanded.

abundance: -
v_gene: TRBV20-1
j_gene: TRBJ1-4
CDR3aa: CSASRGQGNEKLFF

abundance: few
v_gene: TRBV5-1
j_gene: TRBJ1-6
CDR3aa: CASRRTGQAPNSPLHF

abundance: -
v_gene: TRBV5-1
j_gene: TRBJ1-4
CDR3aa: CASGSSGTNEKLFF

abundance: few
v_gene: TRBV6-5
j_gene: TRBJ2-5
CDR3aa: CATGLEETQYF

abundance: -
v_gene: TRBV6-5
j_gene: TRBJ2-5
CDR3aa: CASSYARGRGRETQYF

abundance: -
v_gene: TRBV6-2/TRBV6-3
j_gene: TRBJ2-5
CDR3aa: CASSYFGGPQETQYF

abundance: many
v_gene: TRBV2
j_gene: TRBJ1-2
CDR3aa: CASSEPGYGYTF

abundance: many
v_gene: TRBV7-2
j_gene: TRBJ1-4
CDR3aa: CASSRVGTEKLFF

abundance: few
v_gene: TRBV20-1
j_gene: TRBJ2-1
CDR3aa: CSARQRSSGNEQFF

abundance: -
v_gene: TRBV7-6
j_gene: TRBJ1-6
CDR3aa: CASSLDGGGASPLHF

abundance: -
v_gene: TRBV4-1
j_gene: TRBJ2-1
CDR3aa: CASSAPGQRSYNEQFF

abundance: many
v_gene: TRBV5-1
j_gene: TRBJ1-5
CDR3aa: CASSPGTENQPQHF

abundance: -
v_gene: TRBV20-1
j_gene: TRBJ1-1
CDR3aa: CSARKGGSNTEAFF

abundance: -
v_gene: TRBV6-5
j_gene: TRBJ1-6
CDR3aa: CASSSTYSTGSSPLHF

abundance: few
v_gene: TRBV24-1
j_gene: TRBJ1-1
CDR3aa: CATHRTKGTEAFF

abundance: -
v_gene: TRBV11-2
j_gene: TRBJ1-3
CDR3aa: CASRTGGAGNTIYF

abundance: -
v_gene: TRBV24-1
j_gene: TRBJ2-7
CDR3aa: CATSQTGTEQYF

abundance: -
v_gene: TRBV5-1
j_gene: TRBJ2-3
CDR3aa: CASSLDGIVADTQYF

abundance: -
v_gene: TRBV5-1
j_gene: TRBJ2-3
CDR3aa: CASSSKRAASTDTQYF

abundance: -
v_gene: TRBV29-1
j_gene: TRBJ2-7
CDR3aa: CSVVDGGKRYEQYF

abundance: -
v_gene: TRBV12-3/TRBV12-4
j_gene: TRBJ2-2
CDR3aa: CASRRTSGTGELFF

abundance: -
v_gene: TRBV6-2/TRBV6-3
j_gene: TRBJ2-1
CDR3aa: CASRPGSYYNEQFF

abundance: -
v_gene: TRBV6-1
j_gene: TRBJ1-3
CDR3aa: CAARSTGAGNTIYF

abundance: -
v_gene: TRBV3-1
j_gene: TRBJ2-3
CDR3aa: CASSQDIRSDTQYF

abundance: few
v_gene: TRBV24-1
j_gene: TRBJ1-5
CDR3aa: CATSDEGMQPQHF

abundance: few
v_gene: TRBV10-3
j_gene: TRBJ2-3
CDR3aa: CAIKEGTGGPDTQYF

abundance: few
v_gene: TRBV18
j_gene: TRBJ1-1
CDR3aa: CASSPSVFRYLPEAFF

abundance: few
v_gene: TRBV20-1
j_gene: TRBJ2-1
CDR3aa: CSARDSLEQFF

abundance: -
v_gene: TRBV9
j_gene: TRBJ2-2
CDR3aa: CASSVAGRVRTTGELFF

abundance: -
v_gene: TRBV10-3
j_gene: TRBJ2-3
CDR3aa: CAISESVTSTDTQYF

abundance: -
v_gene: TRBV20-1
j_gene: TRBJ1-2
CDR3aa: CSADPGQGNYGYTF

abundance: -
v_gene: TRBV10-2
j_gene: TRBJ2-5
CDR3aa: CASTPIFGEERETQYF

abundance: few
v_gene: TRBV10-3
j_gene: TRBJ2-1
CDR3aa: CAISQGEYNEQFF

abundance: many
v_gene: TRBV5-1
j_gene: TRBJ2-1
CDR3aa: CASSLVDPALNEQFF

abundance: once
v_gene: TRBV19
j_gene: TRBJ2-6
CDR3aa: CASSMRPGSSGANVLTF

abundance: -
v_gene: TRBV7-2
j_gene: TRBJ2-1
CDR3aa: CASSNSGRPQTGFF

abundance: few
v_gene: TRBV12-3/TRBV12-4
j_gene: TRBJ2-1
CDR3aa: CASSFRVSYNEQFF

abundance: -
v_gene: TRBV14
j_gene: TRBJ2-3
CDR3aa: CASSPPGLASGTDTQYF

abundance: many
v_gene: TRBV7-9
j_gene: TRBJ2-2
CDR3aa: CASSLKANTGELFF

abundance: -
v_gene: TRBV7-2
j_gene: TRBJ2-2
CDR3aa: CASSHASRGEAGELFF

abundance: few
v_gene: TRBV5-6
j_gene: TRBJ2-1
CDR3aa: CASSSAPSSYNEQFF

abundance: few
v_gene: TRBV4-1
j_gene: TRBJ2-4
CDR3aa: CASSQETRDRGRAAKNIQYF

abundance: many
v_gene: TRBV20-1
j_gene: TRBJ1-5
CDR3aa: CSARGQSQAQPQHF

abundance: -
v_gene: TRBV3-1
j_gene: TRBJ2-1
CDR3aa: CASSQAVSGRAPLFF

abundance: -
v_gene: TRBV20-1
j_gene: TRBJ1-1
CDR3aa: CSAARGGGVTEAFF

abundance: -
v_gene: TRBV9
j_gene: TRBJ2-1
CDR3aa: CASSVSGTSANEQFF

abundance: -
v_gene: TRBV20-1
j_gene: TRBJ2-7
CDR3aa: CSARLSSGRPEQYF

abundance: -
v_gene: TRBV20-1
j_gene: TRBJ2-5
CDR3aa: CSAGGFGAGGPLQETQYF

abundance: -
v_gene: TRBV19
j_gene: TRBJ2-7
CDR3aa: CASSIGGQGYEQYF

abundance: -
v_gene: TRBV3-1
j_gene: TRBJ2-3
CDR3aa: CASSQVFLSTDTQYF

abundance: -
v_gene: TRBV7-9
j_gene: TRBJ2-1
CDR3aa: CASSPQREAAYNEQFF

abundance: few
v_gene: TRBV28
j_gene: TRBJ2-7
CDR3aa: CAIRGFSVNEQYF

abundance: few
v_gene: TRBV3-1
j_gene: TRBJ1-2
CDR3aa: CASSQVNGGNYGYTF

abundance: few
v_gene: TRBV9
j_gene: TRBJ2-1
CDR3aa: CASSVGFLRGHSYNEQFF

abundance: -
v_gene: TRBV5-1
j_gene: TRBJ2-1
CDR3aa: CASSSLEGEQFF